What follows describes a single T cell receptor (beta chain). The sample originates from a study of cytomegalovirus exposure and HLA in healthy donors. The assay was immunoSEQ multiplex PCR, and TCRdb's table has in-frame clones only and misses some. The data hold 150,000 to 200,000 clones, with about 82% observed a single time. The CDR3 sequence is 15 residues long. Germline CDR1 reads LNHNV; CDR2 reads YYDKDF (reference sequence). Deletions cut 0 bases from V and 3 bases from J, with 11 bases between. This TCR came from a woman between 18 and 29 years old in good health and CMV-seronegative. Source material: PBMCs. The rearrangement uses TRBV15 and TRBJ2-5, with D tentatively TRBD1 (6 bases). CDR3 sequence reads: CATSREGAGEETQYF. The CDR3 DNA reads TGTGCCACCAGCAGAGAGGGGGCAGGAGAAGAGACCCAGTACTTC.